The rows below give T cell receptor beta chains drawn from one sample of a study of TIL therapy for anti-PD-1-resistant metastatic lung cancer. Sequencing used immunoSEQ multiplex PCR; TCRdb keeps in-frame clones, though not all of them. The table records approximately 16,000 clones, approximately 85% of them present only once. Sample: blood, taken at baseline. These receptors were taken from a person aged 25 to 80 with non-small cell lung cancer. Both conserved end residues are part of each CDR3. The D gene is left open where the match is weak. Clone size is shown for a subset of rows, as once, few, many or a class of expanded clone.

D: TRBD1; V: TRBV9; size: .; J: TRBJ1-6; CDR3: CASSVGRGPGFSYNSPLHF; DNA: TGTGCCAGCAGCGTCGGAAGGGGGCCAGGTTTCTCCTATAATTCACCCCTCCACTTT
D: TRBD1; V: TRBV7-3; size: .; J: TRBJ1-1; CDR3: CASSHGQANTEAFF; DNA: TGTGCCAGCAGCCACGGACAGGCAAACACTGAAGCTTTCTTT
D: .; V: TRBV5-6; size: .; J: TRBJ2-3; CDR3: CASSLAVGRITDTQYF; DNA: TGTGCCAGCAGCTTGGCGGTCGGCCGGATCACAGATACGCAGTATTTT
D: .; V: TRBV30; size: .; J: TRBJ1-6; CDR3: CAWSPMPRPYSPLHF; DNA: TGTGCCTGGAGTCCAATGCCCCGGCCATACTCACCCCTCCACTTT
D: TRBD2; V: TRBV6-5; size: once; J: TRBJ2-1; CDR3: CASTRLAGGNEQFF; DNA: TGTGCCAGCACTAGGCTAGCGGGAGGCAATGAGCAGTTCTTC
D: TRBD2; V: TRBV7-2; size: once; J: TRBJ2-3; CDR3: CASSSLADTQYF; DNA: TGTGCCAGCAGCTCACTAGCGGATACGCAGTATTTT
D: .; V: TRBV19; size: .; J: TRBJ1-2; CDR3: CASRAASSPNGYTF; DNA: TGTGCCAGTAGGGCCGCATCGTCCCCTAATGGCTACACCTTC
D: TRBD1; V: TRBV5-6; size: .; J: TRBJ2-5; CDR3: CASMRGGQGKTQYF; DNA: TGTGCCAGCATGCGAGGAGGACAGGGAAAGACCCAGTACTTC
D: TRBD2; V: TRBV7-9; size: .; J: TRBJ2-3; CDR3: CASSRAAGGQSSTDTQYF; DNA: TGTGCCAGCAGCAGAGCCGCGGGGGGGCAATCTAGCACAGATACGCAGTATTTT
D: .; V: TRBV18; size: few; J: TRBJ1-5; CDR3: CASSPIVGNQPQHF; DNA: TGTGCCAGCTCCCCCATCGTGGGCAATCAGCCCCAGCATTTT
D: .; V: TRBV6-6; size: .; J: TRBJ2-3; CDR3: CASSYSRADTQYF; DNA: TGTGCCAGCAGTTACTCAAGAGCGGATACGCAGTATTTT
D: .; V: TRBV14; size: .; J: TRBJ2-2; CDR3: CASSQISGPPTGELFF; DNA: TGTGCCAGCAGCCAGATTAGCGGTCCGCCCACCGGGGAGCTGTTTTTT
D: .; V: TRBV27; size: .; J: TRBJ2-1; CDR3: CATRDPYNEQFF; DNA: TGTGCCACAAGGGACCCCTACAATGAGCAGTTCTTC
D: .; V: TRBV27; size: .; J: TRBJ1-1; CDR3: CASRQGSEAFF; DNA: TGTGCCAGCAGGCAGGGGAGTGAAGCTTTCTTT
D: .; V: TRBV30; size: .; J: TRBJ2-3; CDR3: CACHRRADTQYF; DNA: TGTGCCTGTCACCGCAGGGCAGATACGCAGTATTTT
D: .; V: TRBV6-4; size: .; J: TRBJ2-1; CDR3: CASSPKDGGIEQFF; DNA: TGTGCCAGCAGCCCGAAGGACGGAGGCATTGAGCAGTTCTTC
D: .; V: TRBV14; size: .; J: TRBJ2-2; CDR3: CASSPHTGELFF; DNA: TGTGCCAGCAGCCCCCACACCGGGGAGCTGTTTTTT
D: TRBD1; V: TRBV28; size: .; J: TRBJ2-1; CDR3: CASSPDRGVYNEQFF; DNA: TGTGCCAGCAGCCCGGACAGGGGAGTCTACAATGAGCAGTTCTTC
D: .; V: TRBV7-2; size: .; J: TRBJ2-1; CDR3: CASSQRTAYNEQFF; DNA: TGTGCCAGCAGCCAGCGGACAGCTTACAATGAGCAGTTCTTC
D: TRBD1; V: TRBV7-3; size: .; J: TRBJ2-3; CDR3: CASSLGQGQDTQYF; DNA: TGTGCCAGCAGCTTGGGACAGGGGCAAGATACGCAGTATTTT
D: .; V: TRBV7-8; size: .; J: TRBJ2-3; CDR3: CASSLRSASLAANTDTQYF; DNA: TGTGCCAGCAGCTTACGCTCTGCGTCACTAGCAGCGAACACAGATACGCAGTATTTT
D: .; V: TRBV27; size: .; J: TRBJ2-1; CDR3: CASSLSLTRGGSSYNEQFF; DNA: TGTGCCAGCAGTTTATCCCTAACAAGGGGAGGAAGCTCCTACAATGAGCAGTTCTTC
D: .; V: TRBV27; size: once; J: TRBJ2-1; CDR3: CASSPIGGAASYNEQFF; DNA: TGTGCCAGCAGTCCCATAGGGGGGGCCGCATCCTACAATGAGCAGTTCTTC
D: .; V: TRBV5-4; size: .; J: TRBJ1-5; CDR3: CASSLAQGGPQHF; DNA: TGTGCCAGCAGCTTGGCACAGGGTGGGCCCCAGCATTTT
D: .; V: TRBV2; size: .; J: TRBJ2-1; CDR3: CASKRGANSYNEQFF; DNA: TGTGCCAGCAAAAGGGGGGCGAACTCCTACAATGAGCAGTTCTTC
D: .; V: TRBV18; size: .; J: TRBJ2-5; CDR3: CASSPTGTPVETQYF; DNA: TGTGCCAGCTCACCAACCGGGACACCTGTGGAGACCCAGTACTTC
D: TRBD1; V: TRBV28; size: .; J: TRBJ2-1; CDR3: CASSFRTGGKDEQFF; DNA: TGTGCCAGCAGTTTTCGGACAGGGGGCAAAGATGAGCAGTTCTTC
D: .; V: TRBV14; size: .; J: TRBJ2-7; CDR3: CASSRQGRAEQYF; DNA: TGTGCCAGCAGCCGCCAAGGTCGGGCCGAGCAGTACTTC
D: TRBD1; V: TRBV15; size: .; J: TRBJ1-1; CDR3: CATSRWGTGVTEAFF; DNA: TGTGCCACCAGCAGATGGGGGACAGGGGTGACTGAAGCTTTCTTT
D: .; V: TRBV7-2; size: .; J: TRBJ2-3; CDR3: CASSFETRTDTQYF; DNA: TGTGCCAGCAGCTTCGAGACGCGCACAGATACGCAGTATTTT
D: .; V: TRBV4-3; size: few; J: TRBJ1-2; CDR3: CASSQDRETYGYTF; DNA: TGCGCCAGCAGCCAAGATCGGGAAACTTATGGCTACACCTTC
D: TRBD1; V: TRBV5-4; size: once; J: TRBJ2-7; CDR3: CASRRDSHPYEQYF; DNA: TGTGCCAGCAGACGGGACAGCCATCCCTACGAGCAGTACTTC
D: .; V: TRBV28; size: few; J: TRBJ1-2; CDR3: CASSFGSAFGYTF; DNA: TGTGCCAGCAGTTTTGGGTCAGCATTTGGCTACACCTTC
D: TRBD1; V: TRBV28; size: .; J: TRBJ2-7; CDR3: CASSPQLYRDREHYEQYF; DNA: TGTGCCAGCAGTCCTCAATTATACCGGGACAGGGAACACTACGAGCAGTACTTC
D: .; V: TRBV30; size: .; J: TRBJ1-5; CDR3: CAWSVESLNQPQHF; DNA: TGTGCCTGGAGTGTAGAAAGCTTAAATCAGCCCCAGCATTTT
D: .; V: TRBV4-2; size: .; J: TRBJ1-1; CDR3: CASSQDPSSEAFF; DNA: TGTGCCAGCAGCCAAGATCCCAGCAGTGAAGCTTTCTTT
D: .; V: TRBV2; size: .; J: TRBJ1-5; CDR3: CASARLTNSNQPQHF; DNA: TGTGCCAGCGCACGACTTACCAATAGCAATCAGCCCCAGCATTTT
D: .; V: TRBV18; size: .; J: TRBJ1-4; CDR3: CASSPDIRPEKLFF; DNA: TGTGCCAGCTCACCAGACATCCGCCCCGAAAAACTGTTTTTT
D: .; V: TRBV7-9; size: few; J: TRBJ1-5; CDR3: CASSLQGNQPQHF; DNA: TGTGCCAGCAGCTTGCAGGGCAATCAGCCCCAGCATTTT
D: .; V: TRBV9; size: .; J: TRBJ2-7; CDR3: CASSVAENHRTSSYEQYF; DNA: TGTGCCAGCAGCGTAGCTGAAAACCACCGGACGAGTTCCTACGAGCAGTACTTC
D: TRBD1; V: TRBV5-1; size: .; J: TRBJ2-3; CDR3: CASSLARTGIDTQYF; DNA: TGCGCCAGCAGCTTGGCACGGACAGGGATAGATACGCAGTATTTT
D: .; V: TRBV7-9; size: once; J: TRBJ2-7; CDR3: CASSLDWGYEQYF; DNA: TGTGCCAGCAGCCTAGATTGGGGATACGAGCAGTACTTC